The 12 T cell receptor beta chains listed next were all sequenced from one sample in a study of blood T cell repertoires in COVID-19. The repertoire was sequenced with immunoSEQ multiplex PCR; TCRdb's copy has only in-frame clones and lacks some. The sample yields 120,000 to 150,000 clones, around 81% seen once. Source material: PBMCs or T cells enriched from blood (not recorded which). These receptors were collected from a woman between 35 and 50 years old who had recovered from COVID-19.

The chain has TRBV5-6 and TRBJ2-7; 9 nucleotides line up with TRBD2. This CDR3 has 13 amino acids. Germline lookup yields CDR1 SGHDT and CDR2 YYEEEE. V was pared by 3 bases and J by 3 bases, with 1 base of the junction left unmatched. CDR3 sequence reads: CASSSTSGYEQYF. The DNA for the CDR3 is TGTGCCAGCAGCTCGACTAGCGGCTACGAGCAGTACTTC. Complete variable domain (other parts from reference TRBV5-6 and TRBJ2-7): DAGVTQSPTHLIKTRGQQVTLRCSPKSGHDTVSWYQQALGQGPQFIFQYYEEEERQRGNFPDRFSGHQFPNYSSELNVNALLLGDSALYLCASSSTSGYEQYFGPGTRLTVT.

J is TRBJ1-6 and V is TRBV18, with D tentatively TRBD1 (5 bases). The V end was cut by 5 bases, the J end by 9 bases, with 17 bases between. The length of the CDR3 is 15 residues. Germline V gene lookup returns CDR1 KGHSH and CDR2 LQKENI. This CDR3 is CASSTSTADGSPLHF. The CDR3 DNA is TGTGCCAGCTCAACATCGACAGCCGATGGTTCACCCCTCCACTTT.

The rearrangement links TRBV9 to TRBJ2-2; a weak D match, TRBD2 (6 bases). Trimming removed 0 bases from V and 10 bases from J, with 16 bases in between. The CDR3 consists of 15 residues. CDR1 is SGDLS, CDR2 YYNGEE, per germline. The CDR3 nucleotides read TGTGCCAGCAGCGTAGGGGGACTGGACTTTATGGAGCTGTTTTTT. Translating gives CASSVGGLDFMELFF.

CDR3 DNA sequence: TGCGCCAGCAGCCACCCCCTTCGGGGAGGGACCGGGGAGCTGTTTTTT. Translating gives CASSHPLRGGTGELFF. The rearrangement links TRBV4-1 to TRBJ2-2; 7 bases are a match to TRBD2. The germline V gene encodes CDR1 MGHRA and CDR2 YSYEKL. V was clipped by 3 bases and J by 5 bases; unmatched bases: 9. CDR3 length equals 16 residues.

V gene TRBV27 combines with J gene TRBJ2-3, with 8 nucleotides matching TRBD2. With V trimmed by 4 bases and J by 4 bases, 7 bases remained unmatched. Germline V gene data show CDR1 as MNHEY and CDR2 as SMNVEV (reference sequence). The length of the CDR3 is 15 residues. The CDR3 region has the DNA TGTGCCAGCAGTTGGACTAGCCTGGGCCCAGATACGCAGTATTTT. Protein product: CASSWTSLGPDTQYF.

The chain recombines TRBV7-3 with TRBJ2-2; a possible D gene is TRBD2 (5 bases). The germline V gene has CDR1 SGHTA and CDR2 FQGTGA. V was trimmed by 5 bases and J by 5 bases, leaving 12 bases between them. The CDR3 extends over 14 amino acids. The CDR3 DNA sequence: TGTGCCAGCAGCAAGACTTCGGGAACCGGGGAGCTGTTTTTT. Translating it yields CASSKTSGTGELFF.

This chain links TRBV5-1 with TRBJ2-2; TRBD2 agrees at 10 bases. The junction had 7 bases not matched to a gene; V was cut back by 2 bases and J by 9 bases. The V gene's germline CDR1 is SGHRS and CDR2 YFSETQ. This CDR3 has 15 amino acids. CDR3 loop: CASSFGSSGGRELFF. CDR3 in DNA: TGCGCCAGCAGCTTTGGTTCTAGCGGGGGCCGGGAGCTGTTTTTT. The complete variable domain, with remaining parts taken from reference TRBV5-1 and TRBJ2-2, reads KAGVTQTPRYLIKTRGQQVTLSCSPISGHRSVSWYQQTPGQGLQFLFEYFSETQRNKGNFPGRFSGRQFSNSRSEMNVSTLELGDSALYLCASSFGSSGGRELFFGEGSRLTVL.

V gene TRBV5-1 combines with J gene TRBJ2-5; TRBD1 aligns across 9 bases. Germline lookup yields CDR1 SGHRS and CDR2 YFSETQ. Losses at the gene ends were 4 bases for V and 1 base for J; bases not matched to a gene: 8. The length of the CDR3 is 16 residues. CDR3 nucleotides: TGCGCCAGCAGCCCACGGACAGGGGAACTCCAAGAGACCCAGTACTTC. This gives the protein CASSPRTGELQETQYF.

The chain has TRBV5-8 and TRBJ2-4; TRBD1 matches 9 bases. Germline assignment: CDR1 SGHTS and CDR2 YDEGEE. The CDR3 sequence is 14 residues long. V dropped 4 bases and J dropped 7; count of bases not matched to a gene: 6. The CDR3 reads CASSPSTGGNIQYF. In DNA form, the CDR3 reads TGTGCCAGCAGCCCTTCGACAGGGGGGAACATTCAGTACTTC.

The chain couples TRBV5-4 to TRBJ2-7; 9 nucleotides align to TRBD2. Germline CDR1 is SGHNT and CDR2 is YYREEE (reference sequence). V shed 3 bases, J shed 0 bases, and the junction held 7 bases outside the gene matches. CDR3 size: 16 residues. DNA for the CDR3: TGTGCCAGCAGCTGGGGGGCGGGAGGGGACTCCTACGAGCAGTACTTC. Encoded protein: CASSWGAGGDSYEQYF.

Written as DNA, the CDR3 is TGTGCCAGCAGTGGGCCTGACAGTTACAATAGCAATCAGCCCCAGCATTTT. This encodes CASSGPDSYNSNQPQHF. The V gene is TRBV6-1, the J gene TRBJ1-5, with a tentative D call TRBD1 (5 bases). The CDR3 has 17 amino acids. Germline V gives CDR1 MNHNS, CDR2 SASEGT. Trimming cost V 4 bases and J 0 bases, with 16 bases left between them.

On this clone itself: A much larger clone differs from this one at a single base, so this may be a read error. The gene calls are TRBV27 and TRBJ2-1; 11 bases line up with TRBD2. The germline V gene has CDR1 MNHEY and CDR2 SMNVEV (reference sequence). V was clipped by 4 bases and J by 6 bases; unmatched bases: 2. The length of the CDR3 is 14 residues. The CDR3 DNA is TGTGCCAGCAGTTCCGGGACTAGCGGCAATGAGCAGTTCTTC. Protein: CASSSGTSGNEQFF.